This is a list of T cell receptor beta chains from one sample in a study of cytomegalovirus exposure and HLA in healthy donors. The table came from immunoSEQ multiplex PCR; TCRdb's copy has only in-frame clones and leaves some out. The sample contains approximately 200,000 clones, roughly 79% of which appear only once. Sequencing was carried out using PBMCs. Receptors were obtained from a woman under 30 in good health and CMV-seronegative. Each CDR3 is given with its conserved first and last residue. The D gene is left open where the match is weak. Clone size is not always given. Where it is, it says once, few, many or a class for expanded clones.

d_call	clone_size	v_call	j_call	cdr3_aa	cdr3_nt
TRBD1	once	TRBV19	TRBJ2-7	CASSLDRSSYEQYF	TGTGCCAGTAGCTTGGACAGGAGCTCCTACGAGCAGTACTTC
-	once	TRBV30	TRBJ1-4	CAFQQGSGEKLFF	TGTGCCTTCCAACAGGGATCGGGGGAAAAACTGTTTTTT
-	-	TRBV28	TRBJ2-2	CASSLGSTGELFF	TGTGCCAGCAGTTTGGGCAGCACCGGGGAGCTGTTTTTT
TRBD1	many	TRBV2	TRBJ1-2	CASKPDRSGYTF	TGTGCCAGCAAACCGGACAGGAGTGGCTACACCTTC
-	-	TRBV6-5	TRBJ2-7	CASSYAAGISYEQYF	TGTGCCAGCAGTTACGCCGCCGGGATCTCCTACGAGCAGTACTTC
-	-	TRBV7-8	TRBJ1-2	CASSLTGDGYTF	TGTGCCAGCAGCTTAACGGGGGACGGCTACACCTTC
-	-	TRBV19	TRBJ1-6	CASSPRGGNSPLHF	TGTGCCAGTAGTCCCCGGGGTGGTAATTCACCCCTCCACTTC
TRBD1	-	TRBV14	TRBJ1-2	CASSQVAGGNYGYTF	TGTGCCAGCAGCCAAGTGGCAGGGGGTAACTATGGCTACACCTTC
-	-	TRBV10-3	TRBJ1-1	CAISDWERAGGTEAFF	TGTGCCATCAGTGATTGGGAGAGGGCGGGTGGGACTGAAGCTTTCTTT
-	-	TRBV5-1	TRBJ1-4	CASSLGGHLTNEKLFF	TGCGCCAGCAGCTTGGGGGGACACCTCACTAATGAAAAACTGTTTTTT
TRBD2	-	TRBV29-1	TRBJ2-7	CSVEGSSGGTYEQYF	TGCAGCGTTGAAGGGAGTAGCGGGGGAACCTACGAGCAGTACTTC
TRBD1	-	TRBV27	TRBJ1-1	CASSLVGTGGTEAFF	TGTGCCAGCAGTTTGGTAGGGACAGGGGGCACTGAAGCTTTCTTT
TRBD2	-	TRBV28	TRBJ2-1	CASSPAGIAYNEQFF	TGTGCCAGCAGTCCAGCGGGGATCGCCTACAATGAGCAGTTCTTC
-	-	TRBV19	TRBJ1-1	CATIQGNTEAFF	TGTGCCACCATACAGGGGAACACTGAAGCTTTCTTT
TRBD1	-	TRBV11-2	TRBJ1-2	CASSRLTGESNGYTF	TGTGCCAGCAGCCGTCTGACAGGGGAGAGCAATGGCTACACCTTC
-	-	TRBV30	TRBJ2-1	CAWRGGRESEQFF	TGTGCCTGGAGGGGGGGGCGGGAGAGCGAGCAGTTCTTC
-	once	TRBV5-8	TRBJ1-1	CASSLGKELMNTEAFF	TGTGCCAGCAGCTTGGGCAAAGAACTCATGAACACTGAAGCTTTCTTT
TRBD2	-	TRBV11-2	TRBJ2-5	CASSFSPLAGVGETQYF	TGTGCCAGCAGCTTTAGTCCCCTAGCGGGAGTGGGAGAGACCCAGTACTTC
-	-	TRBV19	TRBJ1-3	CATQGGISSGNTIYF	TGTGCCACCCAAGGCGGCATCTCCTCTGGAAACACCATATATTTT
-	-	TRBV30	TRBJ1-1	CAWGIAGAFNTEAFF	TGTGCCTGGGGGATCGCAGGGGCCTTTAACACTGAAGCTTTCTTT
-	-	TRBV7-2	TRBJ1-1	CASSWGSGDTEAFF	TGTGCCAGCAGCTGGGGATCGGGGGACACTGAAGCTTTCTTT
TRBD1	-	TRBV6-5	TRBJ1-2	CASSYRTGNGYTF	TGTGCCAGCAGTTACCGGACAGGGAATGGCTACACCTTC
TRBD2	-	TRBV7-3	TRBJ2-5	CASSSGLAGMGETQYF	TGTGCCAGCAGCTCGGGACTAGCGGGAATGGGAGAGACCCAGTACTTC